One and the same sample provided the 15 T cell receptor beta chains below, sequenced in a study of CD8 T cells in ankylosing spondylitis. Study-wide findings and caveats: The study identified a TCR beta motif of 7 or 8 highly homologous variants that appeared characteristic of ankylosing spondylitis blood.

Their recognized antigens are unknown. TCRdb recomputed calls from the 5' RACE reads with MiXCR, one row per CDR3 protein. The sample includes 700,000 to 850,000 distinct CDR3 sequences, 12% of them seen just once. Sequenced material: blood, either unsorted or a sorted T cell fraction (not recorded which). The receptors were gathered from a male donor with ankylosing spondylitis.

This clonotype occurred a few times. This chain connects TRBV5-1 to TRBJ1-4, with D maybe TRBD1 (6 bases). Trimming left V 1 base short and J 6 bases short, with 25 bases between. In germline, CDR1 is SGHRS, CDR2 YFSETQ. The CDR3 has 19 amino acids. The CDR3 nucleotides read TGCGCCAGCAGCTTGACACCGTTTTCGATAACAGGGAAAGATGAAAAACTGTTTTTT. It codes for CASSLTPFSITGKDEKLFF.

The table lists this clonotype with a few counts. The chain employs TRBV5-1 and TRBJ2-2, with TRBD2 matching over 11 bases. The CDR3 runs to 16 residues. V dropped 5 bases and J dropped 3; count of bases not matched to a gene: 6. From germline, CDR1 is SGHRS and CDR2 YFSETQ. CDR3 loop: CASSLTSGSHTGELFF. CDR3 DNA: TGCGCCAGCAGTTTAACTAGCGGGAGCCACACCGGGGAGCTGTTTTTT.

This sequence joins TRBV6-1 and TRBJ2-7; D call uncertain. Germline V gives CDR1 MNHNS, CDR2 SASEGT. The CDR3 loop spans 15 amino acids. The V end lost 6 bases, the J end lost 2 bases, and 17 bases lay between the germline ends. The CDR3, as DNA: TGTGCCAGCAGACAACCTCGAACTCGCCCCTACGAGCAGTACTTC. Amino acid sequence: CASRQPRTRPYEQYF.

The chain uses TRBV7-2 and TRBJ1-3; no definite D call. The germline CDR1 and CDR2 sequences are SGHTA and FQGNSA. Trimming left V 2 bases short and J 3 bases short, with 8 bases between. The CDR3 totals 14 residues. CDR3 DNA: TGTGCCAGCAGCTTACAGTTGAATGGAAACACCATATATTTT. It yields the protein CASSLQLNGNTIYF.

The table lists this clonotype with a few counts. This sequence joins TRBV5-6 and TRBJ2-1; 7 nucleotides line up with TRBD2. CDR1 is SGHDT and CDR2 is YYEEEE in the germline V gene. Losses at the gene ends were 2 bases for V and 10 bases for J; bases not matched to a gene: 3. This CDR3 contains 12 residues. The CDR3 region is CASSFPGLEQFF. The CDR3, as DNA: TGTGCCAGCAGCTTCCCGGGACTAGAGCAGTTCTTC.

This clonotype appeared many times. V gene TRBV5-1 combines with J gene TRBJ2-7, with 7 bases lining up with TRBD1. CDR1 and CDR2 (germline): SGHRS, YFSETQ. V dropped 3 bases and J dropped 2; count of bases not matched to a gene: 14. The CDR3 extends over 17 amino acids. CDR3 DNA: TGCGCCAGCAGCTCCTTATCTCTTACAGGGGTCCCCTACGAGCAGTACTTC. It codes for CASSSLSLTGVPYEQYF.

Only a few counts were recorded for this clonotype. The genes are TRBV5-1 and TRBJ2-2; a possible D gene is TRBD2 (5 bases). Germline V gene lookup returns CDR1 SGHRS and CDR2 YFSETQ. The CDR3 runs 15 residues. The V end lost 3 bases, the J end lost 0 bases, and 9 bases lay between the germline ends. This CDR3 reads CASSSASPNTGELFF. The CDR3 coding sequence is TGCGCCAGCAGCTCGGCTAGCCCGAACACCGGGGAGCTGTTTTTT.

This clonotype was recorded a few times. The CDR3 DNA reads TGTGCCAGCAGCTCTACGACAGGGGCCTACGAGCAGTACTTC. Protein product: CASSSTTGAYEQYF. The genes are TRBV5-6 and TRBJ2-7, with 8 bases that match TRBD1. This CDR3 is built from 14 residues. V gave up 3 bases and J gave up 2 bases; unmatched junction bases: 4. CDR1 and CDR2 from the germline V gene are SGHDT and YYEEEE.

About this clonotype: Sequence at one end of the junction differs from germline and may be a read error. This rearrangement joins TRBV29-1 to TRBJ2-1, with D possibly TRBD1 on 5 matching bases. This CDR3 spans 14 amino acids. Germline V gives CDR1 SQVTM, CDR2 ANQGSEA. The CDR3 coding sequence is TGCAGCGTTGGTAAAGGGCAGGGAATTAATGGGCAGTTCTTC. Its translation: CSVGKGQGINGQFF.

This clonotype came up many times. V is TRBV21-1 and J is TRBJ2-2; the table assigns TRBD1, which was not confirmed against the DNA. TRBV21-1 represents a pseudogene. This CDR3 spans 13 amino acids. CDR3 coding DNA: TGTGCCAGCAGCCCTGACAGCACCGGGGAGCTGTTTTTT. Translating it yields CASSPDSTGELFF.

This clonotype was recorded at least ten times. J is TRBJ1-1 and V is TRBV6-1, with 7 bases matching TRBD1. V lost 7 bases and J lost 0; bases outside the gene matches: 8. Germline lookup yields CDR1 MNHNS and CDR2 SASEGT. The CDR3 is 15 residues long. The CDR3: CASTHLRGMNTEAFF. DNA of the CDR3: TGTGCCAGCACCCACCTCAGGGGGATGAACACTGAAGCTTTCTTT.

The chain employs TRBV2 and TRBJ2-2; D tentatively reads TRBD1 or TRBD2 (5 bases each). There are 13 residues in the CDR3. Germline lookup yields CDR1 SNHLY and CDR2 FYNNEI. The ends were cut back, 8 bases at V and 7 bases at J, with 14 bases in the middle. CDR3 DNA sequence: TGTGCCAGCGCCAGGGAGCGGATCGGGGAGCTGTTTTTT. This sequence encodes CASARERIGELFF.

This chain connects TRBV20-1 to TRBJ2-1, with D possibly TRBD2 on 5 matching bases. Per germline, CDR1 DFQATT and CDR2 SNEGSKA (reference sequence). Trimming stripped 6 bases from V and 0 bases from J, with 15 bases between. The CDR3 is 15 amino acids. The CDR3 reads CSALIRTVSYNEQFF. The CDR3, as DNA: TGCAGTGCGCTTATCCGGACTGTCTCCTACAATGAGCAGTTCTTC.

This clonotype was seen only a few times. This CDR3 is missing its conserved last phenylalanine or tryptophan, likely due to a read error. Because the CDR3's place on the DNA is in doubt, the DNA is left out and the CDR3 is given as listed by TCRdb. The chain employs TRBV20-1 and TRBJ1-1. The germline V gene has CDR1 DFQATT and CDR2 SNEGSKA (reference sequence). Ends included, the CDR3 has 15 residues. CDR3 amino acids: CSARGRETPQGGLIR.

The gene calls are TRBV20-1 and TRBJ2-1; 7 bases are shared with TRBD1. V gave up 6 bases and J gave up 5 bases; unmatched junction bases: 10. Germline CDR1 and CDR2: DFQATT and SNEGSKA (reference sequence). This CDR3 has 14 residues. The CDR3 sequence is CSANPGTVDNEQFF. The DNA for the CDR3 is TGCAGTGCCAACCCCGGGACAGTCGACAATGAGCAGTTCTTC.